Listed here is a single T cell receptor beta chain. Germline CDR1 GTSNPN, CDR2 SVGIG (reference sequence). The V gene lost 4 bases and the J gene lost 3 bases, with 18 bases spanning the gap. This CDR3 has 15 residues. The entry originates in a study of blood T cell repertoires in COVID-19. About the study: Samples of COVID-19 (acute and convalescent) were obtained from the United States, Italy and Spain. Sources were T cells, B-cell-depleted T cells, or PBMCs; the material itself was cDNA or gDNA.

Recruited during active infection, patients (from Seattle) were subsequently followed longitudinally. In the authors' methods: Estimates of nucleated cell counts were drawn from the amplification of reference gene primers. Clones were sequenced by immunoSEQ multiplex PCR, and TCRdb holds only the in-frame ones, with some missing. Clone size and V and J calls were adopted from that table, with D and trimming inferred from the DNA. The sample holds about 480,000 clones, 75% to 90% seen once. The clonotype comes from a man aged 18-30 years with COVID-19, enrolled during active disease. Sequences were obtained from peripheral blood. J is TRBJ1-2 and V is TRBV30; D unresolved. This chain's CDR3 is CAWNPSPRFDYGYTF. The CDR3 coding sequence is TGTGCCTGGAACCCTTCCCCCAGGTTCGACTATGGCTACACCTTC.